The 20 T cell receptor beta chains presented below share a single source sample, sequenced in a study of blood T cell repertoires in COVID-19. Measured with immunoSEQ multiplex PCR; TCRdb has only the in-frame clones, and not every one. The table includes 200,000 to 250,000 clones, roughly 86% detected once. Specimen: peripheral blood. Receptor source: a woman aged 40-49 years with acute or convalescent COVID-19.

The rearrangement links TRBV30 to TRBJ1-4, with 7 bases fitting TRBD1. V shed 5 bases, J shed 4 bases, and the junction held 13 bases outside the gene matches. Germline CDR1 and CDR2: GTSNPN and SVGIG (reference sequence). The CDR3 covers 16 residues. CDR3 amino acids: CAWGGGVGSGNEKLFF. As DNA, the CDR3 is TGTGCCTGGGGAGGGGGCGTAGGGTCTGGTAATGAAAAACTGTTTTTT.

The J gene is TRBJ2-1, the V gene TRBV5-1, with 10 nucleotides matching TRBD1. From germline, CDR1 is SGHRS and CDR2 YFSETQ. Losses at the gene ends were 1 base for V and 6 bases for J; bases not matched to a gene: 4. The length of the CDR3 is 15 residues. The CDR3 loop reads CASSLMTGGPNEQFF. CDR3 nucleotides: TGCGCCAGCAGCTTGATGACAGGGGGCCCCAATGAGCAGTTCTTC. Full variable domain (remainder filled in from reference TRBV5-1 and TRBJ2-1): KAGVTQTPRYLIKTRGQQVTLSCSPISGHRSVSWYQQTPGQGLQFLFEYFSETQRNKGNFPGRFSGRQFSNSRSEMNVSTLELGDSALYLCASSLMTGGPNEQFFGPGTRLTVL.

The chain links TRBV19 to TRBJ2-7; 8 bases are a match to TRBD2. V lost 3 bases and J lost 12; bases outside the gene matches: 10. Germline lookup yields CDR1 LNHDA and CDR2 SQIVND (reference sequence). CDR3 length equals 13 residues. The CDR3 DNA sequence: TGTGCCAGTAGTATTACAAGAGCGGGAGAAGTGTACTTC. Translation gives CASSITRAGEVYF.

Points on this clone: Other nucleotide sequences in the sample specify the same CDR3. This sequence joins TRBV18 and TRBJ2-7; TRBD1 matches at 9 bases. Unmatched junction bases numbered 1, after V lost 3 bases and J lost 1 base. The germline gives CDR1 KGHSH, CDR2 LQKENI. The CDR3 covers 14 residues. The CDR3 protein is CASSPGTGSYEQYF. The CDR3 bases are TGTGCCAGCTCACCCGGGACAGGGTCCTACGAGCAGTACTTC.

As to this clone: This sequence may be a read error, since a much larger clone differs from it by one base. The chain couples TRBV3-1 (or the pseudogene TRBV3-2) to TRBJ2-2, with 7 bases identical to TRBD1. The CDR3 is made up of 15 amino acids. Germline CDR1 reads LGHDT; CDR2 reads YNNKEL (reference sequence). V shed 4 bases, J shed 1 base, and the junction held 3 bases outside the gene matches. CDR3 nucleotides: TGTGCCAGCAGCCCCCGACAGGGGAACACCGGGGAGCTGTTTTTT. Protein: CASSPRQGNTGELFF.

This chain joins TRBV3-1 (or the pseudogene TRBV3-2) and TRBJ2-6; D is perhaps TRBD2 (5 bases). The CDR3 runs to 19 residues. V lost 1 base and J lost 0, with 16 bases in between. CDR1 and CDR2 (germline): LGHDT, YNNKEL (reference sequence). CDR3 in DNA: TGTGCCAGCAGCCAAGTTAAGTGGCCCAGCGGCTCTGGGGCCAACGTCCTGACTTTC. Translation: CASSQVKWPSGSGANVLTF.

The chain couples TRBV2 to TRBJ1-6; perhaps TRBD1 as D (6 bases). Looked up from germline, CDR1 is SNHLY and CDR2 is FYNNEI. The length of the CDR3 is 15 residues. Trimming left V 3 bases short and J 10 bases short, with 16 bases between. CDR3 sequence (DNA): TGTGCCAGCAGTGATTCCCAAGGACAGCGCTCACCCCTCCACTTT. This translates into CASSDSQGQRSPLHF. Full variable domain (missing parts from reference TRBV2 and TRBJ1-6): EPEVTQTPSHQVTQMGQEVILRCVPISNHLYFYWYRQILGQKVEFLVSFYNNEISEKSEIFDDQFSVERPDGSNFTLKIRSTKLEDSAMYFCASSDSQGQRSPLHFGNGTRLTVT.

Comments on this clone: Distinct nucleotide sequences in the sample also encode this CDR3. V and J are TRBV7-2 and TRBJ1-6, with TRBD1 as a possible D gene (6 bases). CDR1 SGHTA and CDR2 FQGNSA come from the germline V gene. Between the trimmed V and J ends, which lost 1 base and 10 bases, there was a span of 14 bases. The CDR3 is 15 amino acids. The DNA for the CDR3 is TGTGCCAGCAGCTTAGGGCAGGGGTATCGATCACCCCTCCACTTT. Translation: CASSLGQGYRSPLHF.

The chain has TRBV2 and TRBJ2-1; 7 nucleotides line up with TRBD2. The trim removed 6 bases at V and 10 bases at J, leaving 6 bases unmatched. This CDR3 contains 12 residues. The germline V gene has CDR1 SNHLY and CDR2 FYNNEI. The CDR3 nucleotides are TGTGCCAGCAGACTAGCGATTTACGAGCAGTTCTTC. Translation gives CASRLAIYEQFF.

This clone was recorded many times. J is TRBJ1-2 and V is TRBV5-4, with unresolved D. Trimming stripped 0 bases from V and 4 bases from J, with 10 bases between. The CDR3 spans 14 residues. Germline CDR1 and CDR2: SGHNT and YYREEE (reference sequence). This CDR3 reads CASSLVSVLYGYTF. CDR3 nucleotide sequence: TGTGCCAGCAGCTTGGTATCCGTCCTCTATGGCTACACCTTC.

In this sample, this clone turned up a few times. The genes are TRBV21-1 and TRBJ2-7; TRBD1, the table's D call, was not compared with the DNA. TRBV21-1 corresponds to a pseudogene. The CDR3 is 14 amino acids. The CDR3 loop reads CAVLRDRVSYEQYF. CDR3 sequence (DNA): TGTGCCGTCCTCCGGGACAGGGTCTCCTACGAGCAGTACTTC.

The chain uses TRBV7-9 and TRBJ2-2; maybe TRBD2 (5 bases). V gave up 5 bases and J gave up 5 bases, with 18 bases separating them. CDR3 length: 16 amino acids. Germline assignment: CDR1 SEHNR and CDR2 FQNEAQ (reference sequence). The CDR3 sequence is CASSPPGSRDTGELFF. In nucleotides, the CDR3 is TGTGCCAGCAGCCCACCGGGATCAAGAGATACCGGGGAGCTGTTTTTT.

Concerning this clone itself: This sample also contains other DNA sequences that code for the same CDR3. The CDR3 loop reads CASSDRQGTYEQYF. The CDR3 DNA sequence: TGTGCCAGCAGTGACAGACAGGGGACCTACGAGCAGTACTTC. The J gene is TRBJ2-7, the V gene TRBV27; TRBD1 aligns across 8 bases. V gave up 5 bases and J gave up 2 bases; unmatched junction bases: 5. This CDR3 has 14 amino acids. The germline V gene has CDR1 MNHEY and CDR2 SMNVEV (reference sequence).

The chain uses TRBV5-1 and TRBJ2-3; 8 bases match TRBD2. The length of the CDR3 is 16 residues. Trimming at V came to 0 bases and at J to 3 bases, leaving 6 bases not matched to a gene. Germline V gene data show CDR1 as SGHRS and CDR2 as YFSETQ. CDR3 loop: CASSLETSGPTDTQYF. The CDR3 region has the DNA TGCGCCAGCAGCTTGGAAACTAGCGGACCTACAGATACGCAGTATTTT.

Concerning this clone itself: Other DNA sequences from this sample encode an identical CDR3 as well. The chain recombines TRBV5-6 with TRBJ2-7, with D hard to call. The ends were cut back, 3 bases at V and 1 base at J, with 2 bases in the middle. The CDR3 is 11 residues long. CDR1 and CDR2 from the germline V gene are SGHDT and YYEEEE. The CDR3 DNA sequence: TGTGCCAGCAGCTCGTCCTACGAGCAGTACTTC. Its translation: CASSSSYEQYF.

This sequence joins TRBV9 and TRBJ2-3; 11 positions agree with TRBD2. The V and J ends lost 4 bases and 4 bases, in that order; junction bases with no gene match: 14. The CDR3 is 18 amino acids. The germline CDR1 and CDR2 sequences are SGDLS and YYNGEE. CDR3 protein: CASSIGATSGSFSDTQYF. DNA for the CDR3: TGTGCCAGCAGCATAGGAGCTACTAGCGGGAGTTTTTCAGATACGCAGTATTTT.

This chain links TRBV3-1 (or the pseudogene TRBV3-2) with TRBJ1-5; D remains unclear. Germline V CDR1 and CDR2: LGHDT, YNNKEL (reference sequence). Trimming left V 4 bases short and J 3 bases short, with 10 bases between. The CDR3 is made up of 14 amino acids. The CDR3 region has the DNA TGTGCCAGCAGCCTTTCGTGGCTCAATCAGCCCCAGCATTTT. Translating it yields CASSLSWLNQPQHF.

The chain recombines TRBV3-1 (or the pseudogene TRBV3-2) with TRBJ2-7; 10 nucleotides match TRBD2. This CDR3 region has 15 residues. J was trimmed by 6 bases and V by 1 base; bases with no gene match: 6. CDR1 and CDR2 from the germline V gene are LGHDT and YNNKEL (reference sequence). The CDR3 region is CASSQVSGGASEQYF. The CDR3 DNA sequence: TGTGCCAGCAGCCAAGTGAGCGGGGGGGCCAGCGAGCAGTACTTC.

This clone was detected once. The rearrangement joins TRBV6-2 or TRBV6-3 to TRBJ2-7, with a tentative D call TRBD2 (5 bases). CDR3 length equals 15 residues. The germline V gene encodes CDR1 MNHEY and CDR2 SVGEGT. The ends were cut back, 2 bases at V and 12 bases at J, with 23 bases in the middle. The CDR3, as DNA: TGTGCCAGCAGTTACGAGGGCCCTCCACTCTACGAGAGGTACTTC. It codes for CASSYEGPPLYERYF.

This clone was detected a few times. V gene TRBV20-1 combines with J gene TRBJ1-2; 10 bases fit TRBD1. Looked up from germline, CDR1 is DFQATT and CDR2 is SNEGSKA (reference sequence). The CDR3 spans 14 residues. With 3 bases clipped from V and 3 bases from J, the junction kept 4 bases outside the gene matches. This chain's CDR3 is CSASRTGGYYGYTF. DNA of the CDR3: TGCAGTGCTAGTCGGACAGGGGGTTACTATGGCTACACCTTC.